The 21 T cell receptor beta chains below come from one sample, sequenced in a study of cytomegalovirus exposure and HLA in healthy donors. PCR was performed using 60 Vbeta and 13 Jbeta primers. The method was immunoSEQ multiplex PCR; TCRdb's version includes in-frame clones alone and lacks a portion of them. The sample records 150,000 to 200,000 clones, roughly 83% being singletons. Input material: PBMCs. The receptors were sampled from a boy aged 10-17 years in good health and CMV-seronegative.

The chain carries TRBV5-4 and TRBJ1-2; D is unresolved. Trimming shortened V by 2 bases and J by 8 bases, and 19 bases separated the two germline ends. Germline lookup yields CDR1 SGHNT and CDR2 YYREEE (reference sequence). CDR3 length: 15 amino acids. Here the CDR3 reads CASSFHRGWAGGYTF. The CDR3 DNA follows: TGTGCCAGCAGCTTCCACCGCGGGTGGGCGGGAGGCTACACCTTC.

This clone was observed a few times. The rearrangement uses TRBV27 and TRBJ2-7; D gene ambiguous. From germline, CDR1 is MNHEY and CDR2 SMNVEV (reference sequence). The V and J ends lost 5 bases and 0 bases respectively, with 8 bases between them. The CDR3 spans 13 residues. DNA of the CDR3: TGTGCCAGCAGTCGGGTCTTCTCCTACGAGCAGTACTTC. This sequence encodes CASSRVFSYEQYF.

This clone was detected only once. The chain joins TRBV5-6 to TRBJ2-1, with TRBD2 matching over 8 bases. The CDR3 spans 17 residues. Germline CDR1 SGHDT, CDR2 YYEEEE. J lost 0 bases, V lost 3 bases, and 8 bases had no gene match. Here the CDR3 DNA reads TGTGCCAGCAGCTCCTACTTACTAGCGGTCTCCTACAATGAGCAGTTCTTC. It yields the protein CASSSYLLAVSYNEQFF.

This clone appeared a single time. This chain uses TRBV4-2 with TRBJ2-1; 12 bases are a match to TRBD2. In germline, CDR1 is LGHNA, CDR2 YNFKEQ. This CDR3 is 18 amino acids long. Trimming removed 0 bases from V and 4 bases from J; junction bases left unmatched: 7. The CDR3 protein is CASSQDGLAGGMYNEQFF. For the CDR3, the DNA is TGTGCCAGCAGCCAAGATGGGCTAGCGGGGGGGATGTACAATGAGCAGTTCTTC.

The genes are TRBV19 and TRBJ2-7, with D possibly matching TRBD2 (5 bases). The CDR3 consists of 14 residues. V lost 1 base to trimming and J lost 6 bases, with 13 bases between them. Per the germline V gene, CDR1 is LNHDA and CDR2 is SQIVND (reference sequence). Written as DNA, the CDR3 is TGTGCCAGTAGTATAGGCCTTGTGGCGGGCGAGCAGTACTTC. Amino acid sequence: CASSIGLVAGEQYF.

The J gene is TRBJ2-7, the V gene TRBV27; TRBD2 matches at 11 bases. This CDR3 is 15 amino acids long. J lost 6 bases, V lost 7 bases, and 11 bases had no gene match. Germline CDR1 MNHEY, CDR2 SMNVEV (reference sequence). CDR3 residues: CASTGLAGGIPEQYF. The CDR3 coding sequence is TGTGCCAGCACCGGCCTAGCGGGAGGAATCCCCGAGCAGTACTTC.

This chain joins TRBV6-1 and TRBJ1-1, with D tentatively TRBD1 (6 bases). CDR1 is MNHNS and CDR2 is SASEGT in the germline V gene. V shed 6 bases and J shed 3 bases, with 11 bases lying between them. The CDR3 covers 13 residues. For the CDR3, the DNA is TGTGCCAGCAGCCTCGGACAGCACACTGAAGCTTTCTTT. It translates to CASSLGQHTEAFF.

The V call is TRBV13, the J call TRBJ1-3; TRBD1 matches at 8 bases. The CDR3 extends over 15 amino acids. The germline V gene encodes CDR1 PRHDT and CDR2 FYEKMQ (reference sequence). The V gene end was trimmed by 3 bases and the J gene end by 2 bases; junction bases not matched to a gene: 3. The DNA for the CDR3 is TGTGCCAGCAGCTTGACACAGGGGGCTGGAAACACCATATATTTT. Amino acids: CASSLTQGAGNTIYF.

This chain uses TRBV18 with TRBJ1-4; TRBD1 matches at 9 bases. J was trimmed by 5 bases and V by 6 bases; bases with no gene match: 10. Germline values: CDR1 KGHSH, CDR2 LQKENI. This CDR3 is 16 amino acids long. The CDR3 here is CASSDPGQGWNEKLFF. The CDR3, as DNA: TGTGCCAGCTCCGACCCAGGACAGGGGTGGAATGAAAAACTGTTTTTT.

V usage is TRBV5-1 and J usage is TRBJ2-7, with 9 bases identical to TRBD2. CDR1 is SGHRS and CDR2 is YFSETQ in the germline V gene. This CDR3 is built from 16 residues. The V gene end was trimmed by 4 bases and the J gene end by 1 base; junction bases not matched to a gene: 9. CDR3 sequence (DNA): TGCGCCAGCAGCCCAAACCCGGGACTAGCTTCCTACGAGCAGTACTTC. It translates to CASSPNPGLASYEQYF.

This sequence joins TRBV2 and TRBJ2-1; 7 bases fit TRBD1. CDR3 length: 14 amino acids. J lost 4 bases, V lost 5 bases, and 5 bases had no gene match. Germline CDR1 SNHLY, CDR2 FYNNEI. CDR3 in amino acids: CASSPRQGYNEQFF. The CDR3 DNA is TGTGCCAGCAGTCCCAGACAGGGTTACAATGAGCAGTTCTTC.

The J gene is TRBJ2-1, the V gene TRBV29-1, with TRBD2 identical over 14 bases. The V gene's germline CDR1 is SQVTM and CDR2 ANQGSEA. This CDR3 comprises 16 residues. Germline trimming cut 3 bases from V and 2 bases from J; bases unmatched to any gene: 3. CDR3: CSVDGLAGGAYNEQFF. CDR3 in DNA: TGCAGCGTTGATGGACTAGCGGGAGGTGCCTACAATGAGCAGTTCTTC.

This chain joins TRBV5-1 and TRBJ2-7; tentatively, D is TRBD2 (6 bases). The germline V gene has CDR1 SGHRS and CDR2 YFSETQ. The V end lost 4 bases, the J end lost 2 bases, and 13 bases lay between the germline ends. The CDR3 extends over 14 amino acids. In DNA, the CDR3 is TGCGCCAGCAGCGTACTAGCAACGACCTACGAGCAGTACTTC. Protein product: CASSVLATTYEQYF.

The chain uses TRBV28 and TRBJ1-5, with D possibly being TRBD1 (6 bases). V gave up 5 bases and J gave up 4 bases, with 12 bases separating them. Germline assignment: CDR1 MDHEN and CDR2 SYDVKM. This CDR3 has 14 amino acids. CDR3 in DNA: TGTGCCAGCAGTAGTGACAGGTTGAATCAGCCCCAGCATTTT. It encodes CASSSDRLNQPQHF.

The V gene is TRBV18, the J gene TRBJ1-1, with TRBD1 matching 7 bases. The CDR3 has 16 amino acids. CDR1 is KGHSH and CDR2 is LQKENI in the germline V gene. Trimming took 0 bases from V and 11 from J; bases not matched to a gene: 15. In DNA form, the CDR3 reads TGTGCCAGCTCACCACCAGGTGGGAAGACAGGGATCTGGGCTTTCTTT. It codes for CASSPPGGKTGIWAFF.

The chain joins TRBV19 to TRBJ1-1, with a tentative D call TRBD1 (6 bases). The CDR3 contains 13 residues. Between the trimmed V and J ends, which lost 3 bases and 4 bases, there was a span of 9 bases. Germline CDR1 and CDR2: LNHDA and SQIVND (reference sequence). The CDR3 nucleotides read TGTGCCAGTAGTATCAGGGGTGGCACTGAAGCTTTCTTT. The encoded protein is CASSIRGGTEAFF.

Only a few counts were recorded for this clone. CDR3 in amino acids: CASSDSAGAYNEQFF. CDR3 in DNA: TGTGCCAGCAGTGACTCAGCGGGAGCCTACAATGAGCAGTTCTTC. The V gene is TRBV6-4, the J gene TRBJ2-1, with 8 nucleotides matching TRBD2. This CDR3 is 15 amino acids long. Germline V gene data show CDR1 as MRHNA and CDR2 as SNTAGT. Losses at the gene ends were 0 bases for V and 2 bases for J; bases not matched to a gene: 0.

The chain links TRBV7-9 to TRBJ1-5; TRBD1 matches 8 bases. There are 14 residues in the CDR3. CDR1 is SEHNR and CDR2 is FQNEAQ in the germline V gene (reference sequence). The V and J ends lost 4 bases and 6 bases, in that order; junction bases with no gene match: 5. The CDR3 nucleotides are TGTGCCAGCAGCTCGACAGGGGCAATTCAGCCCCAGCATTTT. It yields the protein CASSSTGAIQPQHF.

The chain is built from TRBV7-3 and TRBJ2-2, with D unclear. The V end lost 5 bases, the J end lost 6 bases, and 10 bases lay between the germline ends. There are 13 residues in the CDR3. Germline CDR1 reads SGHTA; CDR2 reads FQGTGA. In DNA form, the CDR3 reads TGTGCCAGCAGCCCAGGAACCGCCGGGGAGCTGTTTTTT. Residues: CASSPGTAGELFF.

The rearrangement joins TRBV7-2 to TRBJ2-2; 13 bases match TRBD2. Germline values: CDR1 SGHTA, CDR2 FQGNSA. The CDR3 is 15 amino acids. V was clipped by 5 bases and J by 6 bases; unmatched bases: 3. CDR3 amino acids: CASSRTSGGPGELFF. CDR3 bases: TGTGCCAGCAGCCGGACTAGCGGGGGACCCGGGGAGCTGTTTTTT. The full variable domain, completed using reference TRBV7-2 and TRBJ2-2, is GAGVSQSPSNKVTEKGKDVELRCDPISGHTALYWYRQSLGQGLEFLIYFQGNSAPDKSGLPSDRFSAERTGGSVSTLTIQRTQQEDSAVYLCASSRTSGGPGELFFGEGSRLTVL.

The chain couples TRBV10-3 to TRBJ2-3, with TRBD2 matching over 16 bases. The germline CDR1 and CDR2 sequences are ENHRY and SYGVKD. This CDR3 has 20 amino acids. J was trimmed by 3 bases and V by 6 bases; bases with no gene match: 15. The CDR3 DNA is TGTGCCATCAGGATCCCGGGACTAGCGGGGGGGCTGGGTCAGACAGATACGCAGTATTTT. Amino acid sequence: CAIRIPGLAGGLGQTDTQYF.